What follows are 14 T cell receptor beta chains derived from one specimen sequenced in a study of shared clonotypes between healthy human individuals. Profiling relied on immunoSEQ multiplex PCR, and the TCRdb table lists in-frame clones only, not all of them. The table records about 2 million clones, about 95% of them present only once. The sequencing sample was made of naive CD4+ T cells sorted from blood. Described subset: CD45RA+ positively selected. These receptors all come from a man in his late teens or twenties in good health.

As to this clone: One junction end does not reproduce the germline sequence, and a read error may be involved. The chain joins TRBV7-2 to TRBJ2-2; 10 bases line up with TRBD2. CDR1 and CDR2 from the germline V gene are SGHTA and FQGNSA. CDR3 length: 15 residues. The CDR3 is CASSLGTSGAGELFF. The CDR3 coding sequence is TGTGCCAGCAGCTTAGGTACTAGCGGGGCCGGAGAGCTGTTTTTT.

V gene TRBV6-6 combines with J gene TRBJ1-3; possible D gene TRBD1, 5 bases. Trimming took off 6 bases at V and 1 base at J, with 13 bases between the two ends. CDR3 length equals 15 residues. Germline V gene sequence: CDR1 MNHNY, CDR2 SVGAGI (reference sequence). The CDR3, as DNA: TGTGCCAGCAGCCCGAACAGGAGTTCTGGAAACACCATATATTTT. It encodes CASSPNRSSGNTIYF.

The DNA for the CDR3 is TGTGCCAGCAGTTTAAGGGTCCCACGAGGTTTTACTAGCGGGATAAGCTCCTACGAGCAGTACTTC. Amino acid sequence: CASSLRVPRGFTSGISSYEQYF. This chain uses TRBV27 with TRBJ2-7; 10 bases are shared with TRBD2. This CDR3 is 22 amino acids long. The J segment lost 0 bases and the V segment lost 2 bases, leaving 22 bases of the junction unmatched. Germline V gives CDR1 MNHEY, CDR2 SMNVEV (reference sequence).

The chain employs TRBV19 and TRBJ1-1, with D hard to call. Germline V gene data show CDR1 as LNHDA and CDR2 as SQIVND (reference sequence). The length of the CDR3 is 15 residues. V was clipped by 4 bases and J by 0 bases, with 12 bases between them. CDR3 nucleotides: TGTGCCAGTAGTAAAGTGGCGATTTTGAACACTGAAGCTTTCTTT. Translation gives CASSKVAILNTEAFF.

The chain employs TRBV7-3 and TRBJ2-3, with TRBD2 identical over 13 bases. Germline-derived CDR1 and CDR2 are SGHTA and FQGTGA. The trim removed 3 bases at V and 5 bases at J, leaving 5 bases unmatched. This CDR3 region has 16 residues. The CDR3 nucleotides are TGTGCCAGCAGCTTCCGACTAGCGGGGGGCCGAGATACGCAGTATTTT. Translation gives CASSFRLAGGRDTQYF. The full variable domain, completed using reference TRBV7-3 and TRBJ2-3, is GAGVSQTPSNKVTEKGKYVELRCDPISGHTALYWYRQSLGQGPEFLIYFQGTGAADDSGLPNDRFFAVRPEGSVSTLKIQRTERGDSAVYLCASSFRLAGGRDTQYFGPGTRLTVL.

The chain links TRBV7-6 to TRBJ1-1; no reliable D call. V was trimmed by 5 bases and J by 0 bases, leaving 7 bases between them. Germline-derived CDR1 and CDR2 are SGHVS and FNYEAQ. CDR3 length: 13 amino acids. The CDR3: CASSPDLNTEAFF. The CDR3 region has the DNA TGTGCCAGCAGCCCTGATTTGAACACTGAAGCTTTCTTT.

This chain joins TRBV5-6 and TRBJ2-4, with TRBD1 as a possible D gene (5 bases). Trimming removed 2 bases at V and 9 bases at J, with 9 bases between. Germline values: CDR1 SGHDT, CDR2 YYEEEE. This CDR3 region has 12 residues. Written as DNA, the CDR3 is TGTGCCAGCAGCTTTCAGGGTAGCATTCAGTACTTC. This sequence encodes CASSFQGSIQYF.

This chain links TRBV4-1 with TRBJ1-4, with TRBD1 as a possible D gene (5 bases). The V gene's germline CDR1 is MGHRA and CDR2 YSYEKL. V was cut by 0 bases and J by 7 bases, with 15 bases left in between. This CDR3 comprises 16 residues. The CDR3 region is CASSQDRPGLGEKLFF. The DNA of the CDR3 is TGCGCCAGCAGCCAAGATCGGCCAGGGCTGGGTGAAAAACTGTTTTTT.

Points on this clone: Other DNA sequences within the sample encode an identical CDR3. This chain uses TRBV27 with TRBJ2-7; 8 nucleotides agree with TRBD1. The CDR3 has 14 amino acids. Germline V lookup: CDR1 MNHEY, CDR2 SMNVEV (reference sequence). Germline trimming cut 5 bases from V and 2 bases from J; bases unmatched to any gene: 5. CDR3 nucleotides: TGTGCCAGCAGTCCCCGGACAGGGACCTACGAGCAGTACTTC. The encoded protein is CASSPRTGTYEQYF.

This chain uses TRBV2 with TRBJ2-2; 9 nucleotides match TRBD1. Germline V CDR1 and CDR2: SNHLY, FYNNEI. With 6 bases clipped from V and 3 bases from J, the junction kept 5 bases outside the gene matches. This CDR3 is 15 amino acids long. CDR3 amino acids: CASRTTGGYTGELFF. The CDR3 coding sequence is TGTGCCAGCAGAACGACAGGGGGTTACACCGGGGAGCTGTTTTTT.

Concerning this clone: The same CDR3 is also encoded by other DNA sequences in this sample. The chain combines TRBV18 with TRBJ2-2; no firm D call. Trimming cost V 3 bases and J 0 bases, with 2 bases left between them. The CDR3 covers 13 residues. The germline V gene has CDR1 KGHSH and CDR2 LQKENI. The CDR3 bases are TGTGCCAGCTCACCCTCGAACACCGGGGAGCTGTTTTTT. This encodes CASSPSNTGELFF.

The chain has TRBV7-2 and TRBJ1-5; D gene unclear. Germline V gene lookup returns CDR1 SGHTA and CDR2 FQGNSA. The CDR3 is made up of 15 amino acids. Trimming left V 1 base short and J 2 bases short, with 9 bases between. CDR3 protein: CASSLETQGNQPQHF. In DNA, the CDR3 is TGTGCCAGCAGCTTAGAAACTCAGGGCAATCAGCCCCAGCATTTT.

The chain employs TRBV5-1 and TRBJ1-1; 11 nucleotides align to TRBD1. The ends lost 9 bases at V and 4 bases at J; junction bases unmatched: 11. There are 15 residues in the CDR3. Germline-derived CDR1 and CDR2 are SGHRS and YFSETQ. The CDR3 region is CATSQGGTGGTEAFF. The CDR3 DNA follows: TGCGCCACCAGTCAGGGAGGGACAGGGGGCACTGAAGCTTTCTTT.

The V call is TRBV5-4, the J call TRBJ2-7; the D gene could be TRBD1 or TRBD2 (6 bases each). Trimming removed 1 base from V and 7 bases from J, with 18 bases in between. The CDR3 runs to 15 residues. CDR1 and CDR2 from the germline V gene are SGHNT and YYREEE (reference sequence). This CDR3 reads CASSLTLGAGMEQYF. In DNA, the CDR3 is TGTGCCAGCAGCTTGACGCTGGGGGCGGGAATGGAGCAGTACTTC. The entire variable domain, with the rest obtained from reference TRBV5-4 and TRBJ2-7, is as follows: ETGVTQSPTHLIKTRGQQVTLRCSSQSGHNTVSWYQQALGQGPQFIFQYYREEENGRGNFPPRFSGLQFPNYSSELNVNALELDDSALYLCASSLTLGAGMEQYFGPGTRLTVT.